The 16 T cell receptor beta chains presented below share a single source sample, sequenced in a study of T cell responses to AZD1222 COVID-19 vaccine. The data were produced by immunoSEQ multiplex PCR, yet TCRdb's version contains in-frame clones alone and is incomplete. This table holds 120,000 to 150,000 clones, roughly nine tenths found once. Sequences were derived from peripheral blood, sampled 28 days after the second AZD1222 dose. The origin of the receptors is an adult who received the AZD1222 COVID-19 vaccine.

CDR3 sequence reads: CASSLLILSRDYGYTF. CDR3 coding DNA: TGTGCCAGCAGTTTACTCATCCTCTCTCGGGACTATGGCTACACCTTC. The rearrangement uses TRBV28 and TRBJ1-2; no definite D call. Germline CDR1 is MDHEN and CDR2 is SYDVKM. This CDR3 is built from 16 residues. V was clipped by 2 bases and J by 3 bases, with 16 bases between them.

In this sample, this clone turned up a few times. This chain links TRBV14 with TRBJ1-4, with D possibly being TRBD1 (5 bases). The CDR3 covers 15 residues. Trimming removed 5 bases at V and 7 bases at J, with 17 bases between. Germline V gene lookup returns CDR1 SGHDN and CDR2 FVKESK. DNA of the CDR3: TGTGCCAGCAGCAGAGGGTGGCAGGGAGTTGAAAAACTGTTTTTT. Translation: CASSRGWQGVEKLFF.

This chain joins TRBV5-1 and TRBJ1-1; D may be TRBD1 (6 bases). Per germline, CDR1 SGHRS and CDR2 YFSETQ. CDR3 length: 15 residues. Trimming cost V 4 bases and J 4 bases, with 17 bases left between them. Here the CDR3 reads CASSLFGGAGTEAFF. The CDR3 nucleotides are TGCGCCAGCAGCCTGTTCGGGGGGGCCGGCACTGAAGCTTTCTTT.

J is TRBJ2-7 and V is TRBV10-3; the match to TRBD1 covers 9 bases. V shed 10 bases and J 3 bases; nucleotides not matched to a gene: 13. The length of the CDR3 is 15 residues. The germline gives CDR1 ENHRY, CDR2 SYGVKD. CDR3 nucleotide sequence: TGTGCCAGCGTCCCTACTCCGGGACAGGGCTACGAGCAGTACTTC. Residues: CASVPTPGQGYEQYF.

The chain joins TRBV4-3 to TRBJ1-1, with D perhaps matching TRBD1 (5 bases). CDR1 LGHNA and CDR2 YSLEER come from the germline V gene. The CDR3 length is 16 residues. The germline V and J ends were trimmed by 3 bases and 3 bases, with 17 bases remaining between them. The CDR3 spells CASSHLPRDSHTEAFF. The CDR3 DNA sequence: TGCGCCAGCAGCCATCTCCCCCGTGACAGCCACACTGAAGCTTTCTTT.

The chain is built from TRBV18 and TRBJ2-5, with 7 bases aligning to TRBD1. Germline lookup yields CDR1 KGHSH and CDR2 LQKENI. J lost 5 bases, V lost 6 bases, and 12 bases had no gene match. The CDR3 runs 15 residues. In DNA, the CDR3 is TGTGCCAGCTCTCCGACACAGGGGAAGTGGGAGACCCAGTACTTC. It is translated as CASSPTQGKWETQYF.

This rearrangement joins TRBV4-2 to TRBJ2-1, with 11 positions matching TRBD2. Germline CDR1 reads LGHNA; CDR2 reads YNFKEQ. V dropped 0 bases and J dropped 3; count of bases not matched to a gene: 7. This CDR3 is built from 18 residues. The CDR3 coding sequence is TGTGCCAGCAGCCAAGATCTTGCACTAGCGGGGGTCTACAATGAGCAGTTCTTC. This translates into CASSQDLALAGVYNEQFF.

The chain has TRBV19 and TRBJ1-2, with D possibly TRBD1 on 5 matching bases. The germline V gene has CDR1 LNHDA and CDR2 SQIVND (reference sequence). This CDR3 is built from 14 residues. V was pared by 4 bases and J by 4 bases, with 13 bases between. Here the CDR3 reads CASSTLTGSYGYTF. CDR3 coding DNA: TGTGCCAGTAGTACTCTAACAGGTTCCTATGGCTACACCTTC.

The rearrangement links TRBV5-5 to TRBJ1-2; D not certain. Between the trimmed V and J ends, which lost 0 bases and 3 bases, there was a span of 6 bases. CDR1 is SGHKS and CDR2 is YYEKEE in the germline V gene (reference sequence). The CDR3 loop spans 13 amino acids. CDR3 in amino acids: CASSLAADYGYTF. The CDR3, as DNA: TGTGCCAGCAGCTTGGCCGCCGACTATGGCTACACCTTC.

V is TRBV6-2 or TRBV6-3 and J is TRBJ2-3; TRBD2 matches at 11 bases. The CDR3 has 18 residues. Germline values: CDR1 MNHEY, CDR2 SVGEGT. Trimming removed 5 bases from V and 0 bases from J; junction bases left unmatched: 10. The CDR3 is CASSRRLAGRSSTDTQYF. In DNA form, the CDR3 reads TGTGCCAGCAGTCGCCGACTAGCGGGACGTAGTAGCACAGATACGCAGTATTTT.

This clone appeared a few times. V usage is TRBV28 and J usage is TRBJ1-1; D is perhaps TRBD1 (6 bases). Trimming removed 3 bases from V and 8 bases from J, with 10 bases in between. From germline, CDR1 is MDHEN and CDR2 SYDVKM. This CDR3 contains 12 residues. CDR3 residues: CASSFWGREAFF. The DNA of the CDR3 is TGTGCCAGCAGTTTTTGGGGGCGGGAAGCTTTCTTT.

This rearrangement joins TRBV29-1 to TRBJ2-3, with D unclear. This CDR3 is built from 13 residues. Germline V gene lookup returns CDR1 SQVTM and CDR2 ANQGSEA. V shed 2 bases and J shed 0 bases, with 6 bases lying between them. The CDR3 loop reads CSVEQTSTDTQYF. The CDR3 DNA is TGCAGCGTTGAACAAACTAGCACAGATACGCAGTATTTT.

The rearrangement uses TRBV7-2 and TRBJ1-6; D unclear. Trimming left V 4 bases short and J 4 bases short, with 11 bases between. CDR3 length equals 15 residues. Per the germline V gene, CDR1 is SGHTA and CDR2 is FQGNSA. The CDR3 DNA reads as TGTGCCAGCAGCTCCCGGGATCTATATAATTCACCCCTCCACTTT. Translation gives CASSSRDLYNSPLHF.

In DNA form, the CDR3 reads TGTGCCAGCAGCCGGACAGTCTATGGCTACACCTTC. Its protein is CASSRTVYGYTF. V and J are TRBV7-9 and TRBJ1-2; a weak D match, TRBD1 (6 bases). The CDR3 loop spans 12 amino acids. Germline CDR1 is SEHNR and CDR2 is FQNEAQ (reference sequence). Trimming took off 5 bases at V and 4 bases at J, with 8 bases between the two ends.

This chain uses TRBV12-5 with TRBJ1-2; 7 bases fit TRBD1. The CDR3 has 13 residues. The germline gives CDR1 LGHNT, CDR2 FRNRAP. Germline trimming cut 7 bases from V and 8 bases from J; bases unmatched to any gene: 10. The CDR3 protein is CASAIDRVGGYTF. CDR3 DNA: TGTGCTAGTGCCATTGACAGGGTTGGCGGCTACACCTTC.

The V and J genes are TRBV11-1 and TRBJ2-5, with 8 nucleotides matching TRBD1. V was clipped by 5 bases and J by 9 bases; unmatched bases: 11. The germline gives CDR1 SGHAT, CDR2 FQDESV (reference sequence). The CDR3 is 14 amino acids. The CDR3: CASSHRDRLGAQYF. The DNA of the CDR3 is TGTGCCAGCAGCCACCGGGACAGGCTAGGGGCCCAGTACTTC.